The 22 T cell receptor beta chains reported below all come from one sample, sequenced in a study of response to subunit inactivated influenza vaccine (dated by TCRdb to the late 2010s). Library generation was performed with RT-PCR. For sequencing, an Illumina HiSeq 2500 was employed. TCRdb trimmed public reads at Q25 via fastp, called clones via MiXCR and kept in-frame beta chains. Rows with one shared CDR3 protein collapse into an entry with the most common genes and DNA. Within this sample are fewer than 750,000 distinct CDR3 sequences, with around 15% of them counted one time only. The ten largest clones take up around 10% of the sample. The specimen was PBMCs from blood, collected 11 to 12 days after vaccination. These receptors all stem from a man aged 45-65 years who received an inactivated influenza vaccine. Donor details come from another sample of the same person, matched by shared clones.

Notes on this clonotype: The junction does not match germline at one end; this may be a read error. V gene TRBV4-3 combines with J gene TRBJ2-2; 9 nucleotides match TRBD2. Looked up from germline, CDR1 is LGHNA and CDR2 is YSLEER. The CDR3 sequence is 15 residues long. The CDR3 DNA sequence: TGCTCCAGCAGCCATAAAAGCGGGGGGAACGGGGAGCTGTTTTTT. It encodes CSSSHKSGGNGELFF.

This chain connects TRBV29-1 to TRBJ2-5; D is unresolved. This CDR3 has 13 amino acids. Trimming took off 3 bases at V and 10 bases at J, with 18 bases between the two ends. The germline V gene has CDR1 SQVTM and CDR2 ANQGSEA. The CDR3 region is CSVDAGQGMDQYF. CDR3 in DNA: TGCAGCGTTGACGCAGGCCAAGGAATGGACCAGTACTTC.

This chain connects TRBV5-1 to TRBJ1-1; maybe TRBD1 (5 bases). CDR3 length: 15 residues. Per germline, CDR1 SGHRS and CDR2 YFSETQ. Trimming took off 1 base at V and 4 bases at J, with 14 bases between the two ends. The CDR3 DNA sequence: TGCGCCAGCAGCTTGAGTGACGGGGGGAGCACTGAAGCTTTCTTT. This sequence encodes CASSLSDGGSTEAFF.

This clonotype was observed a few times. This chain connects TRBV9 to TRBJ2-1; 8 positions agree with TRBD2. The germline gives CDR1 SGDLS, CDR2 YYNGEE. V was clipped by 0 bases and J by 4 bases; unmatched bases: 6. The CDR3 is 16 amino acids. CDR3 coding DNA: TGTGCCAGCAGCGTAGGGGGACTAGGGGGTTACAATGAGCAGTTCTTC. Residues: CASSVGGLGGYNEQFF. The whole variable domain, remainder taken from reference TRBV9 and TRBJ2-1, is DSGVTQTPKHLITATGQRVTLRCSPRSGDLSVYWYQQSLDQGLQFLIQYYNGEERAKGNILERFSAQQFPDLHSELNLSSLELGDSALYFCASSVGGLGGYNEQFFGPGTRLTVL.

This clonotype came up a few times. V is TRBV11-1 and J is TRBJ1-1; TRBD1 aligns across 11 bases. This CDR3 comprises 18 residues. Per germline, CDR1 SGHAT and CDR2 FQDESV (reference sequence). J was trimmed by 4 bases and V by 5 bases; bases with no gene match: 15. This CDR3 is CASSPRPWRTGGRTEAFF. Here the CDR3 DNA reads TGTGCCAGCAGCCCGCGGCCTTGGAGGACAGGGGGCCGCACTGAAGCTTTCTTT.

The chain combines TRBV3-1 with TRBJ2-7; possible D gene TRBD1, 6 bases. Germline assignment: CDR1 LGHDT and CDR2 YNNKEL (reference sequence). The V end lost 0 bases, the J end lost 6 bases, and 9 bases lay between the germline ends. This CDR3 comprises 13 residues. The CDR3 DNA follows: TGTGCCAGCAGCCAAGACAGGGGTGGCGAGCAGTACTTC. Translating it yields CASSQDRGGEQYF.

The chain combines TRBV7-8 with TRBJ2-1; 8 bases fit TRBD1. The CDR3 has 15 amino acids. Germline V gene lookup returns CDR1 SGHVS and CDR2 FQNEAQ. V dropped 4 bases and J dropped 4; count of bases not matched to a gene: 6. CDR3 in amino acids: CASSSTGAGYNEQFF. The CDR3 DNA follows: TGTGCCAGCAGCTCGACAGGGGCAGGATACAATGAGCAGTTCTTC.

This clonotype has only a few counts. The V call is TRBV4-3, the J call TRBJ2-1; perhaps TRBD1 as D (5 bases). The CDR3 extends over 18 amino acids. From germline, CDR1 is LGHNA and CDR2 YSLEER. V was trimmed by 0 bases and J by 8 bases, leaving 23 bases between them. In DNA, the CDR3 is TGCGCCAGCAGCCAAGAAAAGGGTGCAGCCAGGGTTTACGATGAGCAGTTCTTC. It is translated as CASSQEKGAARVYDEQFF.

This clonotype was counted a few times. The DNA for the CDR3 is TGTGCCAGCAGCCAAGGTGTCGGGGAAGCCTATGGCTACACCTTC. Translated, it gives CASSQGVGEAYGYTF. The chain carries TRBV4-2 and TRBJ1-2; D is unclear. V lost 1 base to trimming and J lost 4 bases, with 13 bases between them. The CDR3 covers 15 residues. Germline values: CDR1 LGHNA, CDR2 YNFKEQ.

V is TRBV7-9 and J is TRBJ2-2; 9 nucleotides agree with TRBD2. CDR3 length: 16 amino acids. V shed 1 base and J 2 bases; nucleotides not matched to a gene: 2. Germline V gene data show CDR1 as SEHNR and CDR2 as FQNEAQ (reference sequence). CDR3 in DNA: TGTGCCAGCAGCTTAGAAGCGGGGGGAAACACCGGGGAGCTGTTTTTT. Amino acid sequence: CASSLEAGGNTGELFF.

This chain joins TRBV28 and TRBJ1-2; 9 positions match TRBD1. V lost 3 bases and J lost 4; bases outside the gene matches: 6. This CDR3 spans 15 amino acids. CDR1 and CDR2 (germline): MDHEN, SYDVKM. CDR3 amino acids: CASSFSDRGTYGYTF. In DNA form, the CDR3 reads TGTGCCAGCAGTTTCTCGGACAGGGGCACCTATGGCTACACCTTC.

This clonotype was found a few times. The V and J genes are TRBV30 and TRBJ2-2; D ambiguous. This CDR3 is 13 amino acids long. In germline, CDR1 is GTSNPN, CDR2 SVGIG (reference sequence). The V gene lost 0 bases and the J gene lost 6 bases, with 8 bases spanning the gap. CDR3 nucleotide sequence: TGTGCCTGGAGTGTGGCTGGGCCCGGGGAGCTGTTTTTT. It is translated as CAWSVAGPGELFF.

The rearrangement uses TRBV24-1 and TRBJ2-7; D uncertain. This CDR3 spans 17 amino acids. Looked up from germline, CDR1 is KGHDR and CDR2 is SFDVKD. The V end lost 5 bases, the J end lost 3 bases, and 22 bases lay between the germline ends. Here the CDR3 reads CATSVPGPHPHYYEQYF. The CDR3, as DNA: TGTGCCACCAGTGTTCCAGGCCCCCACCCCCACTACTACGAGCAGTACTTC.

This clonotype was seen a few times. The CDR3 DNA reads TGTGCCAGCAGCCCGCGGGGGGGCCACGGGGAGCTGTTTTTT. Its translation: CASSPRGGHGELFF. This sequence joins TRBV7-8 and TRBJ2-2; TRBD2 matches 9 bases. V shed 5 bases and J 7 bases; nucleotides not matched to a gene: 5. CDR3 length equals 14 residues. CDR1 and CDR2 from the germline V gene are SGHVS and FQNEAQ.

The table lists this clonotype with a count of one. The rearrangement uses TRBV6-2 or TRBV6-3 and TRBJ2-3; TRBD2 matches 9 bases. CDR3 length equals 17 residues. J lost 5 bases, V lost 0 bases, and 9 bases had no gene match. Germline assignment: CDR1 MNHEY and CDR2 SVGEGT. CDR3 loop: CASSYSKVAGEQDTQYF. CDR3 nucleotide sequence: TGTGCCAGCAGTTACTCGAAGGTAGCGGGAGAGCAAGATACGCAGTATTTT.

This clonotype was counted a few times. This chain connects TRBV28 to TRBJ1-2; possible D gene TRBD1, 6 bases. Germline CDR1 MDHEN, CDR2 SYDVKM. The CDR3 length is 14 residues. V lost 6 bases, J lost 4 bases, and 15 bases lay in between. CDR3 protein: CASSPWTALYGYTF. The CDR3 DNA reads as TGTGCCAGCAGCCCTTGGACAGCCCTCTATGGCTACACCTTC.

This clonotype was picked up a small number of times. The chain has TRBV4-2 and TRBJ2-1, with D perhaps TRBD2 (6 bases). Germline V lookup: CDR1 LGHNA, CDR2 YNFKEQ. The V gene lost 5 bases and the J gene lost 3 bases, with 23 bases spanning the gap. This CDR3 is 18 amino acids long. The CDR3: CASSEISRELAYYNEQFF. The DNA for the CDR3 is TGTGCCAGCAGCGAAATCAGCAGGGAACTAGCATACTACAATGAGCAGTTCTTC.

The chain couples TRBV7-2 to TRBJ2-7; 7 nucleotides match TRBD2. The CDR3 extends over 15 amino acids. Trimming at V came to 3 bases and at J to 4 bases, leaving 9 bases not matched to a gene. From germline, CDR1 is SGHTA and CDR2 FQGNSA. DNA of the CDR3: TGTGCCAGCAGCTTGCAGGGAGGGCCGGGATACGAGCAGTACTTC. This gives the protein CASSLQGGPGYEQYF. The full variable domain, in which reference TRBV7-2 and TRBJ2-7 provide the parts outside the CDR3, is GAGVSQSPSNKVTEKGKDVELRCDPISGHTALYWYRQSLGQGLEFLIYFQGNSAPDKSGLPSDRFSAERTGGSVSTLTIQRTQQEDSAVYLCASSLQGGPGYEQYFGPGTRLTVT.

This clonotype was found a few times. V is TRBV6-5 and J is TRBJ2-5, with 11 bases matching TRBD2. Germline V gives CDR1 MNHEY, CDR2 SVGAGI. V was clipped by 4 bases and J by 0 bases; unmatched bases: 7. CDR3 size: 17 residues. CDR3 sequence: CASSSGTSGLYQETQYF. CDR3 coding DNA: TGTGCCAGCAGTTCCGGGACTAGCGGCTTGTACCAAGAGACCCAGTACTTC.

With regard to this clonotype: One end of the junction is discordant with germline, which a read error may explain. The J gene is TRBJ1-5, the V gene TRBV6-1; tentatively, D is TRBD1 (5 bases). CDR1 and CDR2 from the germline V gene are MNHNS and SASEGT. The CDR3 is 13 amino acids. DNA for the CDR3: TGTACCAGCAGTCGACAGCCCAATCAGCCCCAGCATTTT. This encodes CTSSRQPNQPQHF.

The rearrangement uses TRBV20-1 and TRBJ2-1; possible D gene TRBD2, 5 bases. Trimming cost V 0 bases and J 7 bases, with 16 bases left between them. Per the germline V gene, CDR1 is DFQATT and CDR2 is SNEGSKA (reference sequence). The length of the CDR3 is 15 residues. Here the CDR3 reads CSARDPYGKTNEQFF. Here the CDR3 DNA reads TGCAGTGCTAGAGATCCCTACGGGAAGACTAATGAGCAGTTCTTC.

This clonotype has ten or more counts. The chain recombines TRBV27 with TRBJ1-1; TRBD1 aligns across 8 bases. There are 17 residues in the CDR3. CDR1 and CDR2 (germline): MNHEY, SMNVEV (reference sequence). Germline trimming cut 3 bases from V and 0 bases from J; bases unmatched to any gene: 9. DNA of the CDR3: TGTGCCAGCAGTTTCCCCAGGGGGCGAGTGATGAACACTGAAGCTTTCTTT. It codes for CASSFPRGRVMNTEAFF.